This entry lists 31 T cell receptor beta chains sequenced from one sample in a study of human T cells and chemical hapten exposure. Whole blood, unfractionated, served as the material for total RNA extraction. Attachment of unique molecular identifiers to individual cDNA molecules was performed in the library. TCRdb re-derived calls from the reads in MiXCR, one entry per CDR3 protein. The sample holds 95,000 to 150,000 distinct CDR3 sequences; 8.5% are singletons and the top ten take just over 1.4%. Sequencing input: whole blood. The receptors originated from a human donor in good health. Some clones in this sample may be carry-over from other donors' samples.

This clonotype has more than one count but fewer than ten. This chain joins TRBV5-1 and TRBJ2-2, with D perhaps matching TRBD2 (5 bases). The CDR3 consists of 15 residues. Trimming removed 0 bases at V and 4 bases at J, with 10 bases between. The germline V gene has CDR1 SGHRS and CDR2 YFSETQ. CDR3 in amino acids: CASSLERSTTGELFF. The CDR3 coding sequence is TGCGCCAGCAGCTTGGAGCGGTCGACCACCGGGGAGCTGTTTTTT.

This clonotype was recorded a few times. The V call is TRBV25-1, the J call TRBJ2-7, with TRBD1 identical over 7 bases. This CDR3 is built from 17 residues. Per the germline V gene, CDR1 is MGHDK and CDR2 is SYGVNS. V dropped 1 base and J dropped 2; count of bases not matched to a gene: 11. CDR3 in DNA: TGTGCCAGCAGTGAATCGTCCGAGACAGGGACAACCTACGAGCAGTACTTC. It codes for CASSESSETGTTYEQYF.

Ten or more counts support this clonotype. This rearrangement joins TRBV20-1 to TRBJ1-3; the D gene is possibly TRBD1 (5 bases). The CDR3 runs 15 residues. Germline CDR1 DFQATT, CDR2 SNEGSKA (reference sequence). The V gene lost 1 base and the J gene lost 6 bases, with 16 bases spanning the gap. The CDR3 coding sequence is TGCAGTGCTAGAGGGGTCAGCTGGGGCCAAAACACCATATATTTT. Amino acids: CSARGVSWGQNTIYF.

In this sample, this clonotype turned up many times. The chain recombines TRBV6-6 with TRBJ2-5; D is perhaps TRBD2 (5 bases). Trimming cost V 0 bases and J 4 bases, with 12 bases left between them. The CDR3 has 15 residues. Germline CDR1 and CDR2: MNHNY and SVGAGI (reference sequence). DNA for the CDR3: TGTGCCAGCAGTTACTCGGGTCTAGCTAGAGAGACCCAGTACTTC. Translating it yields CASSYSGLARETQYF.

This sequence joins TRBV20-1 and TRBJ1-3; 7 bases are a match to TRBD1. The V gene end was trimmed by 3 bases and the J gene end by 2 bases; junction bases not matched to a gene: 7. The CDR3 runs to 15 residues. CDR1 and CDR2 (germline): DFQATT, SNEGSKA (reference sequence). The CDR3 sequence is CSASTGTATGNTIYF. The CDR3 nucleotides are TGCAGTGCTAGTACCGGGACAGCCACTGGAAACACCATATATTTT.

This clonotype was recorded a few times. V usage is TRBV9 and J usage is TRBJ2-7; 7 positions agree with TRBD2. Germline V CDR1 and CDR2: SGDLS, YYNGEE. CDR3 length: 14 residues. J gave up 4 bases and V 4 bases, and 8 bases lay outside the gene matches. Written as DNA, the CDR3 is TGTGCCAGCAGCCCCGTGGGGGGGATGTACGAGCAGTACTTC. As protein: CASSPVGGMYEQYF. The full variable domain, with the rest looked up from reference TRBV9 and TRBJ2-7, is DSGVTQTPKHLITATGQRVTLRCSPRSGDLSVYWYQQSLDQGLQFLIQYYNGEERAKGNILERFSAQQFPDLHSELNLSSLELGDSALYFCASSPVGGMYEQYFGPGTRLTVT.

This clonotype was seen more than once but under ten times. The rearrangement links TRBV4-1 to TRBJ2-7; possibly TRBD1 for D (6 bases). With 1 base removed from V and 2 bases from J, the gap between germline ends came to 12 bases. The CDR3 has 15 residues. CDR1 and CDR2 from the germline V gene are MGHRA and YSYEKL. This chain's CDR3 is CASSQVQGAAYEQYF. DNA of the CDR3: TGCGCCAGCAGCCAAGTACAGGGTGCGGCCTACGAGCAGTACTTC.

The rearrangement joins TRBV3-1 to TRBJ2-2; D gene unclear. Between the trimmed V and J ends, which lost 1 base and 3 bases, there was a span of 6 bases. The CDR3 is made up of 14 amino acids. Per the germline V gene, CDR1 is LGHDT and CDR2 is YNNKEL (reference sequence). The DNA for the CDR3 is TGTGCCAGCAGCCAAGTCACTTACACCGGGGAGCTGTTTTTT. This codes for CASSQVTYTGELFF.

The CDR3 DNA reads as TGTGCCAGCAGCCAGGCCGTCGACAGGGTGGGGTCTGAAGCTTTCTTT. Its translation: CASSQAVDRVGSEAFF. The rearrangement joins TRBV4-2 to TRBJ1-1; 7 bases line up with TRBD1. The CDR3 has 16 amino acids. V was clipped by 3 bases and J by 6 bases; unmatched bases: 13. From germline, CDR1 is LGHNA and CDR2 YNFKEQ.

The chain recombines TRBV6-6 with TRBJ1-2, with 8 nucleotides matching TRBD1. The CDR3 runs 17 residues. The trim removed 5 bases at V and 0 bases at J, leaving 11 bases unmatched. Germline V CDR1 and CDR2: MNHNY, SVGAGI (reference sequence). CDR3 nucleotides: TGTGCCAGCAGTGAACTGATCCGGGACAGGACTAACTATGGCTACACCTTC. Amino acids: CASSELIRDRTNYGYTF.

This chain's CDR3 is CASSSPETGDTEAFF. The CDR3 DNA sequence: TGTGCCAGCAGTTCCCCGGAGACAGGGGACACTGAAGCTTTCTTT. The chain carries TRBV6-2 or TRBV6-3 and TRBJ1-1, with TRBD1 matching over 8 bases. Trimming took 4 bases from V and 3 from J; bases not matched to a gene: 7. The CDR3 has 15 amino acids. Germline CDR1 MNHEY, CDR2 SVGEGT.

The sample holds many counts of this clonotype. The chain carries TRBV6-2 or TRBV6-3 and TRBJ2-7; D not certain. V was clipped by 2 bases and J by 2 bases, with 10 bases between them. Looked up from germline, CDR1 is MNHEY and CDR2 is SVGEGT. This CDR3 is 14 amino acids long. CDR3 loop: CASSYDGRPYEQYF. CDR3 DNA: TGTGCCAGCAGTTACGACGGCAGACCCTACGAGCAGTACTTC.

In its sample, this clonotype was seen a few times. This chain connects TRBV4-2 to TRBJ2-1, with 13 bases lining up with TRBD2. V lost 4 bases and J lost 3; bases outside the gene matches: 9. The germline CDR1 and CDR2 sequences are LGHNA and YNFKEQ. The length of the CDR3 is 18 residues. The CDR3 is CASSPGIGTSGIYNEQFF. CDR3 DNA: TGTGCCAGCAGCCCCGGGATAGGGACTAGCGGGATCTACAATGAGCAGTTCTTC.

This clonotype occurred many times. As DNA, the CDR3 is TGTGCCAGCAGCGTTACAGAAGAGAACACTGAAGCTTTCTTT. Protein: CASSVTEENTEAFF. The chain uses TRBV9 and TRBJ1-1; D not resolved. The CDR3 sequence is 14 residues long. Per germline, CDR1 SGDLS and CDR2 YYNGEE. V was trimmed by 2 bases and J by 1 base, leaving 9 bases between them. Together with reference TRBV9 and TRBJ1-1, the CDR3 gives the full variable domain: DSGVTQTPKHLITATGQRVTLRCSPRSGDLSVYWYQQSLDQGLQFLIQYYNGEERAKGNILERFSAQQFPDLHSELNLSSLELGDSALYFCASSVTEENTEAFFGQGTRLTVV.

This clonotype was counted at least ten times. The chain employs TRBV12-3 or TRBV12-4 and TRBJ2-1, with D uncertain. V shed 3 bases and J shed 5 bases, with 8 bases lying between them. The CDR3 is 13 amino acids. DNA for the CDR3: TGTGCCAGCAGTTTGAGTATACACAATGAGCAGTTCTTC. Its translation is CASSLSIHNEQFF.

A word on this clonotype: Being one base from a much bigger clone, this may be a read error. The chain couples TRBV27 to TRBJ1-6, with 10 bases identical to TRBD1. The germline V gene has CDR1 MNHEY and CDR2 SMNVEV (reference sequence). The CDR3 runs 14 residues. The CDR3 sequence is CSSSPGQGNSPLHF. The CDR3, as DNA: TGTTCCAGCAGCCCGGGACAGGGGAATTCACCCCTCCACTTT.

The chain recombines TRBV11-2 with TRBJ2-4; D unresolved. Per germline, CDR1 SGHAT and CDR2 FQNNGV. Trimming took off 1 base at V and 4 bases at J, with 11 bases between the two ends. This CDR3 has 15 residues. The chain's CDR3 is CASSLVPVTKNIQYF. For the CDR3, the DNA is TGTGCCAGCAGCTTAGTGCCAGTGACAAAAAACATTCAGTACTTC.

The chain uses TRBV11-2 and TRBJ2-7; D is possibly TRBD2 (6 bases). This CDR3 is 14 amino acids long. Trimming left V 5 bases short and J 4 bases short, with 15 bases between. Per the germline V gene, CDR1 is SGHAT and CDR2 is FQNNGV. CDR3 loop: CASSGGSGSYEQYF. Here the CDR3 DNA reads TGTGCCAGCAGCGGAGGGTCCGGTAGTTACGAGCAGTACTTC.

In this sample, this clonotype turned up many times. The chain has TRBV10-2 and TRBJ2-1, with D perhaps TRBD2 (7 bases). The CDR3 consists of 16 residues. CDR1 and CDR2 from the germline V gene are WSHSY and SAAADI. V lost 9 bases to trimming and J lost 4 bases, with 22 bases between them. The CDR3 reads CASALGGASEYNEQFF. The CDR3 coding sequence is TGCGCCAGTGCCCTGGGGGGGGCCTCAGAATACAATGAGCAGTTCTTC.

This clonotype was counted ten times or more. The V call is TRBV7-2, the J call TRBJ1-1; the D gene is possibly TRBD1 (6 bases). CDR1 and CDR2 from the germline V gene are SGHTA and FQGNSA. This CDR3 region has 11 residues. V shed 4 bases and J shed 7 bases, with 7 bases lying between them. The CDR3 DNA reads TGTGCCAGCAGCTCAGGGGTTGAAGCTTTCTTT. Translated, it gives CASSSGVEAFF. Together with reference TRBV7-2 and TRBJ1-1, the CDR3 gives the full variable domain: GAGVSQSPSNKVTEKGKDVELRCDPISGHTALYWYRQSLGQGLEFLIYFQGNSAPDKSGLPSDRFSAERTGGSVSTLTIQRTQQEDSAVYLCASSSGVEAFFGQGTRLTVV.

This clonotype was seen more than once but under ten times. CDR3 protein: CASSASSGGFYNEQFF. CDR3 in DNA: TGTGCCAGCAGTGCCTCTAGCGGGGGGTTTTACAATGAGCAGTTCTTC. This sequence joins TRBV27 and TRBJ2-1; 11 nucleotides align to TRBD2. Germline V gives CDR1 MNHEY, CDR2 SMNVEV (reference sequence). The CDR3 length is 16 residues. Losses at the gene ends were 5 bases for V and 4 bases for J; bases not matched to a gene: 7.

This clonotype has at least ten counts. The chain recombines TRBV16 with TRBJ2-7; TRBD1 aligns across 7 bases. The length of the CDR3 is 13 residues. The V gene end was trimmed by 4 bases and the J gene end by 7 bases; junction bases not matched to a gene: 7. Germline V gives CDR1 KGHSY, CDR2 FQNENV. In DNA, the CDR3 is TGTGCCAGCAGCCCGATCGACAGGGCTGAGCAGTACTTC. It codes for CASSPIDRAEQYF.

The chain uses TRBV14 and TRBJ1-2, with 12 bases identical to TRBD1. CDR1 SGHDN and CDR2 FVKESK come from the germline V gene. CDR3 length: 16 residues. With 4 bases clipped from V and 3 bases from J, the junction kept 6 bases outside the gene matches. Here the CDR3 reads CASSPGGTGGHYGYTF. The CDR3, as DNA: TGTGCCAGCAGCCCGGGAGGGACAGGGGGCCACTATGGCTACACCTTC.

This clonotype was seen at least ten times. J is TRBJ1-1 and V is TRBV7-9, with D possibly matching TRBD1 (5 bases). Germline V CDR1 and CDR2: SEHNR, FQNEAQ (reference sequence). CDR3 size: 15 residues. V was trimmed by 4 bases and J by 3 bases, leaving 15 bases between them. Written as DNA, the CDR3 is TGTGCCAGCAGCTCGAAGGGGCCTGCGGACACTGAAGCTTTCTTT. It translates to CASSSKGPADTEAFF. Complete variable domain (other parts from reference TRBV7-9 and TRBJ1-1): DTGVSQNPRHKITKRGQNVTFRCDPISEHNRLYWYRQTLGQGPEFLTYFQNEAQLEKSRLLSDRFSAERPKGSFSTLEIQRTEQGDSAMYLCASSSKGPADTEAFFGQGTRLTVV.

The sample holds a few counts of this clonotype. V gene TRBV20-1 combines with J gene TRBJ2-1, with TRBD2 matching over 10 bases. The CDR3 spans 16 residues. V lost 3 bases and J lost 0; bases outside the gene matches: 5. CDR1 and CDR2 from the germline V gene are DFQATT and SNEGSKA (reference sequence). CDR3 sequence (DNA): TGCAGTGCTAGGTTAGCGGGGGGCCGCTCCTACAATGAGCAGTTCTTC. This translates into CSARLAGGRSYNEQFF.

This clonotype turned up a few times. This chain connects TRBV20-1 to TRBJ2-2, with D perhaps given as TRBD1 or TRBD2 (5 bases each). CDR3 length equals 16 residues. Germline values: CDR1 DFQATT, CDR2 SNEGSKA (reference sequence). V was shortened by 0 bases and J by 4 bases, with 15 bases between the two germline ends. CDR3 loop: CSARDAFWDGTGELFF. CDR3 in DNA: TGCAGTGCTAGAGATGCATTCTGGGACGGCACCGGGGAGCTGTTTTTT.

This clonotype was recorded at least ten times. The chain has TRBV10-3 and TRBJ2-3; 8 bases fit TRBD2. The CDR3 consists of 17 residues. CDR1 and CDR2 from the germline V gene are ENHRY and SYGVKD. Trimming cost V 4 bases and J 0 bases; bases outside gene matches: 9. CDR3 in DNA: TGTGCCATCAGTGGTCGAACTAGCGGAGCAAGCACAGATACGCAGTATTTT. Protein product: CAISGRTSGASTDTQYF.

This clonotype was seen repeatedly, ten times or more. The V call is TRBV14, the J call TRBJ1-4; D is uncertain. Trimming removed 7 bases from V and 5 bases from J, with 8 bases in between. CDR3 size: 12 residues. Germline CDR1 and CDR2: SGHDN and FVKESK. The CDR3, as DNA: TGTGCCAGCATGGGAACAAATGAAAAACTGTTTTTT. Its translation is CASMGTNEKLFF.

The table lists this clonotype with many counts. The chain uses TRBV7-2 and TRBJ2-1; D assignment may be TRBD1 or TRBD2 (6 bases each). This CDR3 has 15 residues. Germline assignment: CDR1 SGHTA and CDR2 FQGNSA. With 5 bases removed from V and 11 bases from J, the gap between germline ends came to 22 bases. CDR3 sequence (DNA): TGTGCCAGCAGCCCCAAGGGGGGCCCGGTTAGGAAGCAGTTCTTC. It specifies CASSPKGGPVRKQFF.

This clonotype was counted a few times. The rearrangement joins TRBV12-3 or TRBV12-4 to TRBJ2-1; D is undetermined. The CDR3 is 12 residues long. V lost 10 bases, J lost 6 bases, and 13 bases lay in between. As DNA, the CDR3 is TGTGCCATCAATGGTGCCGTCAATGAGCAGTTCTTC. This translates into CAINGAVNEQFF.

The chain is built from TRBV20-1 and TRBJ2-3, with D unresolved. V lost 1 base, J lost 0 bases, and 11 bases lay in between. The CDR3 spans 15 residues. CDR1 and CDR2 (germline): DFQATT, SNEGSKA (reference sequence). In nucleotides, the CDR3 is TGCAGTGCTAGAGGGAGTCGTGCTAGCACAGATACGCAGTATTTT. Translation gives CSARGSRASTDTQYF.